This T cell receptor beta chain was identified during a study of graft-versus-host responses after intestinal transplantation. In the study overall: Among the recipients, all got anti-thymocyte globulin induction and then tacrolimus and steroids for roughly three years.

Concerning this clone itself: Its antigen remains unknown.

V shed 6 bases and J shed 8 bases, with 19 bases lying between them. Germline CDR1 reads MGHDK; CDR2 reads SYGVNS. There are 14 residues in the CDR3. The data were produced by immunoSEQ multiplex PCR, yet TCRdb's version contains in-frame clones alone and is incomplete. The sample records about 120,000 clones, around 93% being singletons. J is TRBJ1-2 and V is TRBV25-1, with D perhaps TRBD1 (5 bases). The sequence came from a human donor who received an intestinal transplant. Source: unstimulated CD4+ T cells sorted from spleen or lymph node cells, taken before intestinal transplant. The CDR3 nucleotides are TGTGCCAGCAGGGAAGGGGAACGGGGTGGGGGCTACACCTTC. This codes for CASREGERGGGYTF.